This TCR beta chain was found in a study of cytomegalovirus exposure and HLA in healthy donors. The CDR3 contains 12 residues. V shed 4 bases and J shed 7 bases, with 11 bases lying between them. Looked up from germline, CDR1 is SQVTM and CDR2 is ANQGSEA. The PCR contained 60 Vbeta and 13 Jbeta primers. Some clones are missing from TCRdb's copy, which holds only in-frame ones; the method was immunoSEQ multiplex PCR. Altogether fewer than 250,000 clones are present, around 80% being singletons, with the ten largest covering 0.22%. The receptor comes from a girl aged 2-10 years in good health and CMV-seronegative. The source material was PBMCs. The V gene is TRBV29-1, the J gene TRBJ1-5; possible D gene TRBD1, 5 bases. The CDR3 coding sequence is TGCAGCGTTGGGGAAGGGGCGCAGCCCCAGCATTTT. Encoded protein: CSVGEGAQPQHF.